This paragraph reports one T cell receptor (beta chain). TCRdb keeps only in-frame clones here, not all; method: immunoSEQ multiplex PCR. The sample shows about 77,000 clones, more than 90% of them seen only once. The sample comes from a study of blood T cell repertoires in COVID-19. About the study: From the United States, Italy and Spain came samples of acute and convalescent COVID-19.

This CDR3 has 15 residues. V lost 3 bases to trimming and J lost 3 bases; unmatched junction nucleotides: 4. Germline CDR1 reads MDHEN; CDR2 reads SYDVKM. Material: peripheral blood. The V call is TRBV28, the J call TRBJ2-3, with TRBD1 identical over 9 bases. The source is a woman of 80 years or more with active or convalescent COVID-19. The chain's CDR3 is CASSLPGQGTDTQYF. CDR3 nucleotide sequence: TGTGCCAGCAGTTTGCCGGGACAGGGTACAGATACGCAGTATTTT.